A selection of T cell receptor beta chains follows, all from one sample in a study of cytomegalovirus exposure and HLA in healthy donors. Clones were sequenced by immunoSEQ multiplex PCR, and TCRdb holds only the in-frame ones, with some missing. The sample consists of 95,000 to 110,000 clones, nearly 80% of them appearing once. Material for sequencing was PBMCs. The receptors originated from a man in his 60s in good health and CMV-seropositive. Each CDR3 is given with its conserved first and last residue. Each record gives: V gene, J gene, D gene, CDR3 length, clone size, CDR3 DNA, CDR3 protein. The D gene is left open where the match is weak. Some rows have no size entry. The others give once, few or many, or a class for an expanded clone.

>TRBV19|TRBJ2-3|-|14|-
TGTGCCAGTAATGGTGGGTCCGCCAGGGGTACGCAGTATTTT
CASNGGSARGTQYF
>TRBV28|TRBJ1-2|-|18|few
TGTGCCAGCAGTTCTCCCCCTTACCCCAGGCCCTACATAGCGGGCTACACCTTC
CASSSPPYPRPYIAGYTF
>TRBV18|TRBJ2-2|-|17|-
TGTGCCAGCTCACCACCGTCCAGGATATTGAACACCGGGGAGCTGTTTTTT
CASSPPSRILNTGELFF
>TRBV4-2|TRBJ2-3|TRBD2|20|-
TGTGCCAGCAGCCAAGAATCCCTAGCGGGGGGGCAGTTGAGAGCAGATACGCAGTATTTT
CASSQESLAGGQLRADTQYF
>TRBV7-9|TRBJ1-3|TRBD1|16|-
TGTGCCAGCACCATAACTAGGGGGCGGCCTGGAAACACCATATATTTT
CASTITRGRPGNTIYF
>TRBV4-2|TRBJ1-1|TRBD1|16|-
TGTGCCAGCAGCCCCGGACCCGGGACAGGGGACACTGAAGCTTTCTTT
CASSPGPGTGDTEAFF
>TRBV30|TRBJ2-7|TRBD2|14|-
TGTGCCTGGAGTGGATCAGGCGGGGGGTTTAGGCAGTACTTC
CAWSGSGGGFRQYF
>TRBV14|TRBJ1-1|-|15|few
TGTGCCAGCAGCCAAGCAGGGGCGCTGAACACTGAAGCTTTCTTT
CASSQAGALNTEAFF
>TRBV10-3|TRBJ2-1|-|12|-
TGTGCCATCAGTGTGCAGAAAAATGAGCAGTTCTTC
CAISVQKNEQFF
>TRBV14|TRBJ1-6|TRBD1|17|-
TGTGCCAGCAGCCATCACCAAGGGACAGGGGGGAATTCACCCCTCCACTTT
CASSHHQGTGGNSPLHF
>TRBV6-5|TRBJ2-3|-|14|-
TGTGCCAGCAGCCCGGGACTTCGCACAGATACGCAGTATTTT
CASSPGLRTDTQYF
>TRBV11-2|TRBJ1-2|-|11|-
TGTGCCAGCAGCCGTAATTCTGGCTACACCTTC
CASSRNSGYTF
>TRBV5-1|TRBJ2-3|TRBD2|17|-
TGCGCCAGCAGCCCAGGGACTAGCGGGGGGCCGGGAGATACGCAGTATTTT
CASSPGTSGGPGDTQYF
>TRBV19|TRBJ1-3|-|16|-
TGTGCCAGACTCGACCACAGGCGGCTCTCTGGAAACACCATATATTTT
CARLDHRRLSGNTIYF
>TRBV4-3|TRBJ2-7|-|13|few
TGCGCCAGCAGCCAAGGGCTAGAGCACGAGCAGTACTTC
CASSQGLEHEQYF
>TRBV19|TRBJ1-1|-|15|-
TGTGCCAGCACCCCCATCACAGCTCTGAACACTGAAGCTTTCTTT
CASTPITALNTEAFF
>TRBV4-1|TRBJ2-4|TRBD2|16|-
TGCGCCAGCAGCCCCCTAGCGGTGTTAGCCAAAAACATTCAGTACTTC
CASSPLAVLAKNIQYF
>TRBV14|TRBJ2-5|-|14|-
TGTGCCAGCAGCCAAGTTGCCAGGGAAGAGACCCAGTACTTC
CASSQVAREETQYF
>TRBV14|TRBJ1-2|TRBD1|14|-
TGTGCCAGCAGCCCAGGGGGCGGCAACTATGGCTACACCTTC
CASSPGGGNYGYTF
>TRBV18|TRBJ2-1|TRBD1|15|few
TGTGCCAGCTCACCCGGGACAGGGTTGAACAATGAGCAGTTCTTC
CASSPGTGLNNEQFF
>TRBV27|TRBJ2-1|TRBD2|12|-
TGTGCCAGCGCTAGCGGGGGGATCGAGCAGTTCTTC
CASASGGIEQFF
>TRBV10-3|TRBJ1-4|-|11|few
TGTGCCATCAAACAAAATGAAAAACTGTTTTTT
CAIKQNEKLFF
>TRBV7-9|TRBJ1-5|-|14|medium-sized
TGTGCCAGCAGCTTCGGAGTGAGGCATCAGCCCCAGCATTTT
CASSFGVRHQPQHF
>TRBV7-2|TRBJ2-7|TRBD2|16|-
TGTGCCAGCAGCTTTGGTAGCGGGGGGGCCGGGGGAGAGCAGTACTTC
CASSFGSGGAGGEQYF
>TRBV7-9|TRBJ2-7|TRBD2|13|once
TGTTCCAGCAGCTTAGCGGAGGGCGGGGGAGCGTACTTC
CSSSLAEGGGAYF
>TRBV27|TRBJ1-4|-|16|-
TGTGCCAGCGGGTCCATCGGGGGGGCAACTAATGAAAAACTGTTTTTT
CASGSIGGATNEKLFF
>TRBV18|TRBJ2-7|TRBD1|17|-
TGTGCCAGCTCACCATGGGACAGCAAAAGACCGCCCTACGAGCAGTACTTC
CASSPWDSKRPPYEQYF
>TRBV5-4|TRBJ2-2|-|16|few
TGTGCCAGCAGCTTGGACAGTTCATCGAACACCGGGGAGCTGTTTTTT
CASSLDSSSNTGELFF
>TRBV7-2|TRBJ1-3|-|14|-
TGTGCCAGCAGCTTAGGTGCAGGCGGAAACACCATATATTTT
CASSLGAGGNTIYF
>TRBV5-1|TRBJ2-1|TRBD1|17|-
TGCGCCAGCAGCTTGGTAGTCCCGGGACAGGGGGACAATGAGCAGTTCTTC
CASSLVVPGQGDNEQFF
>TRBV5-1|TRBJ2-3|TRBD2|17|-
TGCGCCAGCAGCTCATCCCCAGTGGGCGGGGGGACAGATACGCAGTATTTT
CASSSSPVGGGTDTQYF
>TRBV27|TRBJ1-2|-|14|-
TGTGCCAGCAGTATTGACGGTTGGCGGGATGGCTACACCTTC
CASSIDGWRDGYTF